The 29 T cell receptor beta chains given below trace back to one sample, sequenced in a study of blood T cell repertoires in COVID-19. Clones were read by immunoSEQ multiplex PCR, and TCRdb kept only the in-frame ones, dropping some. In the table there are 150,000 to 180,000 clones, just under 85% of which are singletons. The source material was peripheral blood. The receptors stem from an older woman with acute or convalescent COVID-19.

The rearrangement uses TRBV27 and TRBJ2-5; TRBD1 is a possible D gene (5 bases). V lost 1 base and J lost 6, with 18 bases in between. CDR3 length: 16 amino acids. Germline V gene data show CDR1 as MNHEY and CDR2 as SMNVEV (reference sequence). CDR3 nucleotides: TGTGCCAGCAGTTTATTCCCCCCCCGGCAGGGCCAGACCCAGTACTTC. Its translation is CASSLFPPRQGQTQYF.

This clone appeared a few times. CDR3 nucleotides: TGCAGCGTTGAGACCCCACAGGGATCTGACTATGGCTACACCTTC. Its translation is CSVETPQGSDYGYTF. The V and J genes are TRBV29-1 and TRBJ1-2; maybe TRBD1 (6 bases). The V end lost 3 bases, the J end lost 3 bases, and 17 bases lay between the germline ends. CDR1 is SQVTM and CDR2 is ANQGSEA in the germline V gene. This CDR3 is built from 15 residues.

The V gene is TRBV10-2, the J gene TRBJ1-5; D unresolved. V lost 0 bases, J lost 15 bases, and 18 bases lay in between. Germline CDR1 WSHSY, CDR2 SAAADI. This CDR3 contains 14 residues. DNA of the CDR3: TGCGCCAGCAGTGAGTCGCACCCTGAGGTAACCTGGCATTTT. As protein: CASSESHPEVTWHF.

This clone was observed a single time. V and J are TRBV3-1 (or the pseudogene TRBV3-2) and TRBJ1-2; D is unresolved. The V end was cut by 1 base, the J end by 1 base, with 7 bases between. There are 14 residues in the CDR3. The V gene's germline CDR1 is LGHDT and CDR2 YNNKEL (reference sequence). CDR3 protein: CASSQGNSNYGYTF. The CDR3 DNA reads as TGTGCCAGCAGCCAAGGAAACAGTAACTATGGCTACACCTTC.

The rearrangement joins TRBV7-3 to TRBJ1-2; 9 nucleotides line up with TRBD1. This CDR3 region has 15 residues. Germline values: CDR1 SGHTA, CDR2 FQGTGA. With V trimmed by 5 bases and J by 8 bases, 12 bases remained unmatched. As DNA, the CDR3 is TGTGCCAGCAGCCTATTACCGGGACAGGGAGACGGCTACACCTTC. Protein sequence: CASSLLPGQGDGYTF.

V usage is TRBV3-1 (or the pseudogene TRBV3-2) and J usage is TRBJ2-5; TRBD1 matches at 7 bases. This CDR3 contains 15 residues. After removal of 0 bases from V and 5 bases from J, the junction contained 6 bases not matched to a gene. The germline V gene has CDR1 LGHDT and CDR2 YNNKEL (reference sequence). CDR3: CASSQDVGGGETQYF. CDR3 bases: TGTGCCAGCAGCCAAGACGTAGGGGGCGGGGAGACCCAGTACTTC.

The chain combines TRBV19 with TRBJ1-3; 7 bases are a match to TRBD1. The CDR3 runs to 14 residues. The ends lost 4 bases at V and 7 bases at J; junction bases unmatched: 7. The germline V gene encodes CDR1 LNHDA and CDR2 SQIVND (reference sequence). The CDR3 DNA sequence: TGTGCCAGTAGTACCGGACAGGATTGGAACACCATATATTTT. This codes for CASSTGQDWNTIYF.

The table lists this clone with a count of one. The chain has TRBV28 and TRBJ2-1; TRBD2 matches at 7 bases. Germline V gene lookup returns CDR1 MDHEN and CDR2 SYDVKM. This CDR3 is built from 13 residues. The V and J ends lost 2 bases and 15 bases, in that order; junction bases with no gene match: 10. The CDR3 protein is CASSLPPTGRVFF. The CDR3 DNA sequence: TGTGCCAGCAGTTTACCGCCCACGGGGAGGGTGTTCTTC.

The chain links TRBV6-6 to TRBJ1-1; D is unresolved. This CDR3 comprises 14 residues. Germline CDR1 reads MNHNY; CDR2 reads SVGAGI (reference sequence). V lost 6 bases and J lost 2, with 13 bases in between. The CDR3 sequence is CASSLGRDNTEAFF. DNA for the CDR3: TGTGCCAGCAGCCTCGGACGGGATAACACTGAAGCTTTCTTT.

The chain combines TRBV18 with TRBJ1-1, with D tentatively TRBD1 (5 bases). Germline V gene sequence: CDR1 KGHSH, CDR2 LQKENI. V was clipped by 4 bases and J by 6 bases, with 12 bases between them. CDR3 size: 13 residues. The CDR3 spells CASSRDSNSEAFF. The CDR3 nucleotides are TGTGCCAGCTCACGGGACTCTAACTCTGAAGCTTTCTTT.

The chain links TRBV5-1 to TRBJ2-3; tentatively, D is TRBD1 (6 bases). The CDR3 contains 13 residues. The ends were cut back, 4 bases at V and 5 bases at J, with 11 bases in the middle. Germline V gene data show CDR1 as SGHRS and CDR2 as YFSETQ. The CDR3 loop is CASSRPGEDTQYF. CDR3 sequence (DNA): TGCGCCAGCAGCCGGCCAGGGGAAGATACGCAGTATTTT.

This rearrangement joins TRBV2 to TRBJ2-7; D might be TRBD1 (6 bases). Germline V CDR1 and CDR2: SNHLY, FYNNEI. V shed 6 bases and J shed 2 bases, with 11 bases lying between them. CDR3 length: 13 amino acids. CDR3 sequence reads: CASSRDITYEQYF. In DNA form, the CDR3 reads TGTGCCAGCAGCCGGGACATTACCTACGAGCAGTACTTC.

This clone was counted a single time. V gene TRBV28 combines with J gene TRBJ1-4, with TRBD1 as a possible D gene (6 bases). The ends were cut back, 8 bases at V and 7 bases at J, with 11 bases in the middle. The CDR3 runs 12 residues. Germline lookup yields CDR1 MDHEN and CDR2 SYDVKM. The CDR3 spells CASGGGGEKLFF. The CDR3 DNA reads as TGTGCCAGCGGGGGAGGGGGTGAAAAACTGTTTTTT.

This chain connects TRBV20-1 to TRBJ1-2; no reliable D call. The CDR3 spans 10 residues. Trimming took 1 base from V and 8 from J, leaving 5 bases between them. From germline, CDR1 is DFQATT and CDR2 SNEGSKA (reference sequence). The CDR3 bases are TGCAGTGCTAGAGGCGGCGGCTACACCTTC. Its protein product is CSARGGGYTF.

The CDR3 reads CASSHRGSTDTQYF. CDR3 DNA: TGTGCCAGTAGCCACCGGGGAAGCACAGATACGCAGTATTTT. This chain uses TRBV19 with TRBJ2-3, with D possibly TRBD2 on 5 matching bases. Trimming removed 6 bases at V and 0 bases at J, with 10 bases between. The CDR3 loop spans 14 amino acids. Germline CDR1 and CDR2: LNHDA and SQIVND (reference sequence).

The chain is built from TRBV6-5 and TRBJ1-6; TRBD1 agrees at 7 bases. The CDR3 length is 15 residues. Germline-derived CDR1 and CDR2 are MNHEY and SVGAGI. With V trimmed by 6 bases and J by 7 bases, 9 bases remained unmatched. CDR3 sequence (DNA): TGTGCCAGCAGCTACGACAGGGCTGGGAATTCACCCCTCCACTTT. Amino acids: CASSYDRAGNSPLHF.

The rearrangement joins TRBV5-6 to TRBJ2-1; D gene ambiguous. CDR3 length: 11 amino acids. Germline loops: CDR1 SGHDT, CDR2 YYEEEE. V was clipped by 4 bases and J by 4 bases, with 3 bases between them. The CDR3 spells CASSQYNEQFF. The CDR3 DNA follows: TGTGCCAGCAGCCAGTACAATGAGCAGTTCTTC. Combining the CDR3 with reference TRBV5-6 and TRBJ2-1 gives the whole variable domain DAGVTQSPTHLIKTRGQQVTLRCSPKSGHDTVSWYQQALGQGPQFIFQYYEEEERQRGNFPDRFSGHQFPNYSSELNVNALLLGDSALYLCASSQYNEQFFGPGTRLTVL.

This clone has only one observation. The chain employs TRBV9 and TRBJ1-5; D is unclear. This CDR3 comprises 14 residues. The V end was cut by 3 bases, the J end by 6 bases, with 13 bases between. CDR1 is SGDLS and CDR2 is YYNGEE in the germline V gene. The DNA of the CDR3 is TGTGCCAGCAGCGGGCAGGAGGTCGGTCAGCCCCAGCATTTT. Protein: CASSGQEVGQPQHF.

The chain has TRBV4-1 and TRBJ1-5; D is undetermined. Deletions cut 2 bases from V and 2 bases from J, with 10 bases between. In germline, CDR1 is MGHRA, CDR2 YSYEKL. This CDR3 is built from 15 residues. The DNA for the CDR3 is TGCGCCAGCAGCCAACTGGGCTATGGCAATCAGCCCCAGCATTTT. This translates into CASSQLGYGNQPQHF.

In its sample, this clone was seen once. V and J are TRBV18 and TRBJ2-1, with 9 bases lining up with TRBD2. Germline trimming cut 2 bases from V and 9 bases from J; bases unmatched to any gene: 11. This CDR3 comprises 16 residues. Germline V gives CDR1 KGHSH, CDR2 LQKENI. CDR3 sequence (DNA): TGTGCCAGCTCACCAAACAGCGGGGGGCTAGGTGGTGAGCAGTTCTTC. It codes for CASSPNSGGLGGEQFF.

The CDR3 protein is CASSQFLGAPAGYTF. In nucleotides, the CDR3 is TGTGCCAGCAGCCAATTTTTGGGGGCCCCCGCTGGCTACACCTTC. The V call is TRBV3-1 (or the pseudogene TRBV3-2), the J call TRBJ1-2; weak D call: TRBD1 (6 bases). Germline loops: CDR1 LGHDT, CDR2 YNNKEL (reference sequence). V shed 2 bases and J shed 7 bases, with 17 bases lying between them. The CDR3 consists of 15 residues.

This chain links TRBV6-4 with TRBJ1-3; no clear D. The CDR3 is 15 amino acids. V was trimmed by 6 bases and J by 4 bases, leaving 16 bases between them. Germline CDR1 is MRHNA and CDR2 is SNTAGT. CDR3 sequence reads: CASSAPPSRGNTIYF. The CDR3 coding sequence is TGTGCCAGCAGCGCCCCACCGAGTCGCGGAAACACCATATATTTT.

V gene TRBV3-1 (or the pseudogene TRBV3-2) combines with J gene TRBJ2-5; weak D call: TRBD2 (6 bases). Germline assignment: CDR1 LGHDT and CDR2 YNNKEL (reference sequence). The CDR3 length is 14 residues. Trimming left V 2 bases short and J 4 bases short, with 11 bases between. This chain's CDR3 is CASSQPRGAETQYF. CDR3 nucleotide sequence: TGTGCCAGCAGCCAACCTCGCGGGGCAGAGACCCAGTACTTC.

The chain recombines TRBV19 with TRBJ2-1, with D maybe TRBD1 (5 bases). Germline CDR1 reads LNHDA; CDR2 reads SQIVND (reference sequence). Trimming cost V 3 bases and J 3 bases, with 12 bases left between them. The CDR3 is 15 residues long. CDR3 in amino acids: CASSIGAAYYNEQFF. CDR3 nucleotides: TGTGCCAGTAGTATTGGGGCAGCCTACTACAATGAGCAGTTCTTC. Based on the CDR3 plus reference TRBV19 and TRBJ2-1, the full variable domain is DGGITQSPKYLFRKEGQNVTLSCEQNLNHDAMYWYRQDPGQGLRLIYYSQIVNDFQKGDIAEGYSVSREKKESFPLTVTSAQKNPTAFYLCASSIGAAYYNEQFFGPGTRLTVL.

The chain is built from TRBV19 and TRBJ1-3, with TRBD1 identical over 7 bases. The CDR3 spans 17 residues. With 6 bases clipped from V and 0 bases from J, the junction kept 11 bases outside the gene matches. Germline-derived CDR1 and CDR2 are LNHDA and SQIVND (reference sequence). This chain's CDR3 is CASRMGQSTSSGNTIYF. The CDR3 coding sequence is TGTGCCAGTAGAATGGGACAGTCAACAAGCTCTGGAAACACCATATATTTT. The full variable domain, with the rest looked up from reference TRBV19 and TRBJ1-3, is DGGITQSPKYLFRKEGQNVTLSCEQNLNHDAMYWYRQDPGQGLRLIYYSQIVNDFQKGDIAEGYSVSREKKESFPLTVTSAQKNPTAFYLCASRMGQSTSSGNTIYFGEGSWLTVV.

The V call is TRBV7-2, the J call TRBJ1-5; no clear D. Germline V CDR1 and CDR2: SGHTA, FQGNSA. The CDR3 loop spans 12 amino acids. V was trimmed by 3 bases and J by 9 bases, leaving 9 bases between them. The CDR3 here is CASSFPEGPQHF. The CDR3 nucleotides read TGTGCCAGCAGCTTTCCCGAGGGGCCCCAGCATTTT.

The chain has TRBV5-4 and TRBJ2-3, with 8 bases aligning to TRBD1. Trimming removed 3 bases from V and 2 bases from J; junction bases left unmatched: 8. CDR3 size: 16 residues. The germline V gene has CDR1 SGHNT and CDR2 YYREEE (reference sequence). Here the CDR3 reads CASSYDRGLNTDTQYF. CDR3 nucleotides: TGTGCCAGCAGCTATGACAGGGGTTTAAACACAGATACGCAGTATTTT.

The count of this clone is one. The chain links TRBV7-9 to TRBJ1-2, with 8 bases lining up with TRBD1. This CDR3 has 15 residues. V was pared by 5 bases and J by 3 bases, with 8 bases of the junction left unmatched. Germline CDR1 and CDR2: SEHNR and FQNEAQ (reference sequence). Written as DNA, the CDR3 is TGTGCCAGCAGCCCGAGGAAACAGGGGGACTATGGCTACACCTTC. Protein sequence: CASSPRKQGDYGYTF.

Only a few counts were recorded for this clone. CDR3 amino acids: CASSLSPGQGYGYTF. CDR3 in DNA: TGTGCCAGCAGTTTATCTCCGGGACAGGGCTATGGCTACACCTTC. The rearrangement links TRBV28 to TRBJ1-2; TRBD1 agrees at 9 bases. This CDR3 has 15 amino acids. V lost 1 base, J lost 4 bases, and 4 bases stayed unmatched. Looked up from germline, CDR1 is MDHEN and CDR2 is SYDVKM.